This T cell receptor beta chain was identified during a study of neurological immune-mediated disorders. The study's findings and limits: Multiple sclerosis patients had less TCR clonal expansion than even healthy controls, unlike HTLV-1-associated myelopathy.

Template-switch 5'RACE cDNA synthesis added a 10-nucleotide unique molecular identifier. MiXCR, run by TCRdb on the 5' RACE reads, gives a single entry per CDR3 protein. Among around 60,000 distinct CDR3 sequences listed, 3% to 4% were seen once. The table lists this clonotype with many counts. The antigen remains undetermined. CDR1 and CDR2 from the germline V gene are MNHEY and SVGEGT. V gave up 8 bases and J gave up 9 bases; unmatched junction bases: 10. The CDR3 sequence is 12 residues long. The chain links TRBV6-2 or TRBV6-3 to TRBJ2-7; TRBD1 matches 7 bases. The sample taken for sequencing was PBMCs. This TCR derives from a woman in her sixties or seventies with multiple sclerosis. DNA of the CDR3: TGTGCCAGCCGGACAGGCGGAGCTGGGCAGTACTTC. Amino acid sequence: CASRTGGAGQYF.